This passage covers 9 T cell receptor beta chains from one sample sequenced in a study of human T cells and chemical hapten exposure (dated by TCRdb to the early 2020s). Libraries came from RACE. Sequenced on a NextSeq 500. Using fastp trimming at Q25 and MiXCR clonotype assembly, TCRdb reanalyzed the public sequencing data and kept in-frame beta chains. Rows are combined by CDR3 protein, so each entry shows the most common genes and DNA. This sample is represented by fewer than 95,000 distinct CDR3 sequences; over 9.5% of them were singletons. Less than 2.5% of the sample comes from the top ten. The sample's time point label, decoded: patch test 1, 2 weeks after DPC sensitization. The label giving this sample's treatment or condition can be read as: therapeutic diphenylcyclopropenone sensitization with weekly scalp DPC. The sample consisted of whole blood, taken in connection with sensitization to the hapten diphenylcyclopropenone (DPC). Receptors were obtained from a man aged 40-49 years with alopecia areata. Some clones in this sample may be carry-over from other donors' samples.

V usage is TRBV14 and J usage is TRBJ2-5; D is uncertain. Trimming removed 1 base at V and 7 bases at J, with 7 bases between. Germline-derived CDR1 and CDR2 are SGHDN and FVKESK. This CDR3 contains 12 residues. The CDR3 nucleotides read TGTGCCAGCAGCCAAGGAAGCAGGACCCAGTACTTC. Amino acid sequence: CASSQGSRTQYF.

The rearrangement joins TRBV3-1 to TRBJ2-5; no firm D call. From germline, CDR1 is LGHDT and CDR2 YNNKEL (reference sequence). The CDR3 covers 15 residues. Trimming took 4 bases from V and 3 from J, leaving 15 bases between them. CDR3 loop: CASSPLISYEETQYF. CDR3 nucleotides: TGTGCCAGCAGCCCCCTTATTAGTTACGAAGAGACCCAGTACTTC.

This clonotype was seen a handful of times. This chain links TRBV4-3 with TRBJ2-3; possibly TRBD1 or TRBD2 for D (5 bases each). The germline V gene has CDR1 LGHNA and CDR2 YSLEER. Trimming cost V 3 bases and J 2 bases, with 24 bases left between them. The CDR3 covers 19 residues. CDR3 coding DNA: TGCGCCAGCAGCCAGGGCCCACTAGTCGGACAAGGGTACACAGATACGCAGTATTTT. Protein sequence: CASSQGPLVGQGYTDTQYF.

This clonotype was seen at least ten times. This chain uses TRBV5-1 with TRBJ2-4; D gene uncertain. The CDR3 length is 15 residues. Germline CDR1 is SGHRS and CDR2 is YFSETQ. Trimming removed 4 bases at V and 0 bases at J, with 11 bases between. The CDR3 spells CASSEVTLAKNIQYF. CDR3 in DNA: TGCGCCAGCAGCGAAGTTACCCTAGCCAAAAACATTCAGTACTTC.

The V call is TRBV12-3 or TRBV12-4, the J call TRBJ2-3; the match to TRBD2 covers 7 bases. With V trimmed by 9 bases and J by 4 bases, 7 bases remained unmatched. The CDR3 spans 13 residues. The CDR3 loop reads CASGLGSSDTQYF. CDR3 sequence (DNA): TGTGCCAGTGGACTAGGCAGTTCAGATACGCAGTATTTT.

The V call is TRBV7-8, the J call TRBJ2-5, with TRBD2 as a possible D gene (6 bases). Germline V CDR1 and CDR2: SGHVS, FQNEAQ. V was shortened by 1 base and J by 3 bases, with 9 bases between the two germline ends. The CDR3 extends over 14 amino acids. The CDR3 region is CASSLGDSKETQYF. Written as DNA, the CDR3 is TGTGCCAGCAGCTTAGGGGACTCTAAAGAGACCCAGTACTTC.

This clonotype was recorded a few times. This chain joins TRBV24-1 and TRBJ1-1; the D is unclear. In germline, CDR1 is KGHDR, CDR2 SFDVKD. This CDR3 has 13 residues. V was trimmed by 4 bases and J by 2 bases, leaving 7 bases between them. CDR3 sequence: CATSESRNTEAFF. The DNA of the CDR3 is TGTGCCACCAGTGAATCACGCAACACTGAAGCTTTCTTT.

This clonotype has a handful of counts. This chain uses TRBV25-1 with TRBJ2-7, with D hard to call. Deletions cut 3 bases from V and 2 bases from J, with 5 bases between. The CDR3 is made up of 12 amino acids. The germline CDR1 and CDR2 sequences are MGHDK and SYGVNS. DNA of the CDR3: TGTGCCAGCAGTGACCGCCCCTACGAGCAGTACTTC. This gives the protein CASSDRPYEQYF.

Concerning this clonotype: Germline and junction disagree at one end, which may indicate a read error. This chain connects TRBV12-5 to TRBJ1-5; tentative D call: TRBD1 (5 bases). The CDR3 is made up of 14 amino acids. Germline assignment: CDR1 LGHNT and CDR2 FRNRAP. In nucleotides, the CDR3 is TGTGCTAGTGGTCCCCATCCAGGGAATCGGCCCCAGCATTTT. This sequence encodes CASGPHPGNRPQHF.